The sequence of this T cell receptor beta chain was determined in a study of blood T cell repertoires in COVID-19. About the research overall: The study drew acute and convalescent COVID-19 samples from the United States, Italy and Spain. Sources were T cells, B-cell-depleted T cells, or PBMCs; the material itself was cDNA or gDNA.

Original data processing: Reference gene primer amplification yielded estimated nucleated cell counts. The repertoire was sequenced with immunoSEQ multiplex PCR; TCRdb's copy has only in-frame clones and lacks some. V, J and clone size derive from that table, while D and trimming were established from the DNA sequence. The sample records hundreds of thousands of clones, roughly 89% being singletons. The CDR3 has 15 amino acids. V trimming: 4 bases; J trimming: 4 bases; junction bases outside the gene matches: 5. The germline gives CDR1 SGHRS, CDR2 YFSETQ. Material for sequencing was peripheral blood. The receptor's source is a middle-aged man with acute or convalescent COVID-19. This chain joins TRBV5-1 and TRBJ1-2, with 12 bases fitting TRBD1. The CDR3 DNA reads as TGCGCCAGCAGCCAAGGGACAGGGGGCGCCTATGGCTACACCTTC. Translating gives CASSQGTGGAYGYTF.